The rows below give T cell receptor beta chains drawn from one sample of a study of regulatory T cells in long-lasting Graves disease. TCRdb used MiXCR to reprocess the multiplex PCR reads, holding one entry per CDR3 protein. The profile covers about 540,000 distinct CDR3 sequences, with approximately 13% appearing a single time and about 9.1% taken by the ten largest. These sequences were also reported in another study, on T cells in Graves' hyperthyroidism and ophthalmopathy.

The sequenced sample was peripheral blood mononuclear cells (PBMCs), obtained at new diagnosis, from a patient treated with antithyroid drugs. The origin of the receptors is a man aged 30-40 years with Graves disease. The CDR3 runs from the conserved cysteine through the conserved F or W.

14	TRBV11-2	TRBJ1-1	CASSYKPTGTEAFF
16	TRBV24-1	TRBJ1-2	CATSDTGTGASYGYTF
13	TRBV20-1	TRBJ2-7	CSAEKTGRDEQYF
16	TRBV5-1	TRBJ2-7	CASSLEGYSSMGEQYF
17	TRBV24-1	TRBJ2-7	CATSDLLFGTGPYEQYF
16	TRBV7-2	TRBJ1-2	CASSSERFGTSYGYTF
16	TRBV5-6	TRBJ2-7	CASSPILKGSSYEQYF
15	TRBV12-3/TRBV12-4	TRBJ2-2	CASRTAPLYTGELFF
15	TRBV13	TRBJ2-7	CASTRVRGAGYEQYF
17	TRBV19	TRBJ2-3	CASSIKRGVTVTDTQYF
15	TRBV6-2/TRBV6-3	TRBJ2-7	CASSEGDGSSYEQYF
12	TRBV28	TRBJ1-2	CASSRQQHGYTF
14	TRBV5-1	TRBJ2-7	CASSRTGGDNEQYF
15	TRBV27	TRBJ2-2	CASSTSTGESGELFF
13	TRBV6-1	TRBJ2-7	CASRDRGSGEQYF
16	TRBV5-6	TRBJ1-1	CASSLWDRDFLAEAFF
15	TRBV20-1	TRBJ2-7	CSATAGTGISYEQYF
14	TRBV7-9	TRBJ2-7	CASSASGSSYEQCF
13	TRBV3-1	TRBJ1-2	CASSGTGRYGYTF
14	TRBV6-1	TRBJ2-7	CASSDGPQLYEQYF
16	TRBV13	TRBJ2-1	CASSPPTGPFSNEQFF
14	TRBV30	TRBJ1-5	CAWSVGGNNQPQHF
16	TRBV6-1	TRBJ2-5	CASASPSTGSRETQYF
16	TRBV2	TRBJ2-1	CASRPGDRVGDNEQFF
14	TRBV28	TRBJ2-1	CASSFSTGYNEQFF
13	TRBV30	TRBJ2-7	CAWRTGESYEQYF
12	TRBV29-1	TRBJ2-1	CSVQPEVHEQFF
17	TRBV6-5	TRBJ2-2	CASSSISWTGNTGELFF
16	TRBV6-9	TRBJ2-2	CASSFTGDSYTGELFF
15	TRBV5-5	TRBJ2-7	CASSPDGSDPTGQYF
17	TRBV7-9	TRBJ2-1	CASSRITWRRGYNEQFF
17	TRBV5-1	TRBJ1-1	CASSLSPHSSGAAEAFF
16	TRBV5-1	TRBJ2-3	CASSSGLAGYTDTQYF
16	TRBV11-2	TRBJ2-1	CASSHPFGPRYNEQFF
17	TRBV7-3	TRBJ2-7	CASSFSGLEIGPYEQYF
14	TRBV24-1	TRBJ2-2	CATSDGRRTGELFF
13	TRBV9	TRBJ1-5	CASSVGLRQPQHF
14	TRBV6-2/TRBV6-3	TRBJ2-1	CASSLGLSEGPIFF
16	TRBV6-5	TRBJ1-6	CASSYSVQGNNSPLHF
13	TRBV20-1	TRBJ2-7	CSARWDHRYEQYF
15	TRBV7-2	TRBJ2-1	CASSPHSGTRNEQFF
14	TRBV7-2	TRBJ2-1	CASRAGLGNNEQFF
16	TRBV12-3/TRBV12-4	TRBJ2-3	CASSLAGASKEDTQYF
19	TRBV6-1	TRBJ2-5	CASSPTGTGTSGHQETQYF